Listed here are 8 T cell receptor beta chains from one sample, sequenced in a study of regulatory T cells in long-lasting Graves disease. Through Arm-PCR of CDR3 regions and iRepertoire HTBI primers, TCR beta libraries were built. TCRdb reprocessed the multiplex PCR reads via MiXCR and lists one record per CDR3 protein. Of under 800,000 distinct CDR3 sequences detected, approximately 15% appear once; the ten largest clones hold around 18%. Time point specified: newly diagnosed GD, antithyroid drugs for less than 3 months. The authors made the TCR library using RNA they extracted from PBMCs. The same sample was also used in a study of T cells in Graves' hyperthyroidism and ophthalmopathy.

The specimen was peripheral blood mononuclear cells (PBMCs), collected at new diagnosis, from a patient treated with antithyroid drugs. The receptors were sampled from a woman aged 25 to 39 with Graves disease.

This clonotype was observed at least ten times. The genes are TRBV12-3 or TRBV12-4 and TRBJ2-7; the match to TRBD1 covers 7 bases. V lost 6 bases and J lost 6; bases outside the gene matches: 11. The CDR3 length is 14 residues. The chain's CDR3 is CASSPGTVDSEQYF. In DNA, the CDR3 is TGTGCCAGCAGCCCCGGGACAGTGGACTCCGAGCAGTACTTC.

The chain recombines TRBV7-3 with TRBJ1-1; no firm D call. The CDR3 sequence is 15 residues long. The V end lost 1 base, the J end lost 1 base, and 10 bases lay between the germline ends. The germline gives CDR1 SGHTA, CDR2 FQGTGA. DNA of the CDR3: TGTGCCAGCAGCTTAATACGGGTAGGGAACACTGAAGCTTTCTTT. Translation gives CASSLIRVGNTEAFF.

The table lists this clonotype with many counts. This CDR3 reads CASSLQVWEETQYF. The CDR3 nucleotides are TGTGCCAGCAGTTTACAGGTCTGGGAAGAGACCCAGTACTTC. The chain has TRBV28 and TRBJ2-5; D ambiguous. The germline V gene encodes CDR1 MDHEN and CDR2 SYDVKM. V shed 2 bases and J shed 3 bases, with 10 bases lying between them. This CDR3 region has 14 residues.

This clonotype was detected ten times or more. This chain uses TRBV28 with TRBJ2-5; 12 bases are a match to TRBD2. The germline gives CDR1 MDHEN, CDR2 SYDVKM. There are 12 residues in the CDR3. CDR3 protein: CSSGRALETQYF. In DNA form, the CDR3 reads TGTTCTAGCGGGAGGGCATTGGAGACCCAGTACTTC.

This clonotype was picked up many times. This sequence joins TRBV6-1 and TRBJ1-1, with D perhaps matching TRBD1 (6 bases). Trimming cost V 6 bases and J 4 bases, with 15 bases left between them. The CDR3 is 14 residues long. CDR1 and CDR2 from the germline V gene are MNHNS and SASEGT. The CDR3 sequence: CASSKQGRGTEAFF. The CDR3 DNA is TGTGCCAGCAGCAAACAGGGTAGGGGCACTGAAGCTTTCTTT.

This clonotype was detected ten times or more. This chain connects TRBV10-3 to TRBJ1-1; D remains ambiguous. The germline V and J ends were trimmed by 2 bases and 1 base, with 11 bases remaining between them. Germline loops: CDR1 ENHRY, CDR2 SYGVKD. There are 15 residues in the CDR3. The CDR3 here is CAISERQTQNTEAFF. The CDR3 DNA follows: TGTGCCATCAGTGAGAGGCAGACCCAGAACACTGAAGCTTTCTTT.

This clonotype was observed at least ten times. An end of the junction differs from the germline gene, which may be a read error. This chain joins TRBV28 and TRBJ1-3; no clear D gene. CDR1 and CDR2 from the germline V gene are MDHEN and SYDVKM. The CDR3 is 14 amino acids. CDR3 loop: CASSPLGTGNTIYF. DNA of the CDR3: TGTGCCAGCAGTCCTCTGGGTACTGGGAACACCATATATTTT.

This clonotype was seen a handful of times. The chain carries TRBV9 and TRBJ2-1, with 10 bases identical to TRBD2. The CDR3 consists of 15 residues. The trim removed 3 bases at V and 4 bases at J, leaving 4 bases unmatched. Looked up from germline, CDR1 is SGDLS and CDR2 is YYNGEE. CDR3 sequence reads: CASSAGLALYNEQFF. In nucleotides, the CDR3 is TGTGCCAGCAGCGCGGGACTAGCGCTATACAATGAGCAGTTCTTC.